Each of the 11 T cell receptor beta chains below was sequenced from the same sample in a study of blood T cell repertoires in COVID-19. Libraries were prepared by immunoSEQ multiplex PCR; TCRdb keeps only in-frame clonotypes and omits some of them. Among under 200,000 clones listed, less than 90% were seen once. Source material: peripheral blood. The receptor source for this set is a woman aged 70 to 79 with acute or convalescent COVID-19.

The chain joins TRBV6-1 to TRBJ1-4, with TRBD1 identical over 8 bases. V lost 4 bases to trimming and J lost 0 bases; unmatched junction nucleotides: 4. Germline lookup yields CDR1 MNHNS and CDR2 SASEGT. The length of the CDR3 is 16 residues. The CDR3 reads CASSVTGGATNEKLFF. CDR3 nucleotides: TGTGCCAGCAGTGTAACAGGGGGAGCAACTAATGAAAAACTGTTTTTT.

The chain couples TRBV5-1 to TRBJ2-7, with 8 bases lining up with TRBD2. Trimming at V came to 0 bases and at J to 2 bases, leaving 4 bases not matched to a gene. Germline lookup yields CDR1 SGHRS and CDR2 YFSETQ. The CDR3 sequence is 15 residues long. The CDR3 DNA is TGCGCCAGCAGCTTGGCCGCGGGGGGCCCCTACGAGCAGTACTTC. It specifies CASSLAAGGPYEQYF.

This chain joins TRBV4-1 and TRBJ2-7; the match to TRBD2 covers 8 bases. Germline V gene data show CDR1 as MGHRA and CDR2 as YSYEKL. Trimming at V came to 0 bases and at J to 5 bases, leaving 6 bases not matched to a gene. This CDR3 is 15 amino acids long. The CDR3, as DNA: TGCGCCAGCAGCCAAGATAGAGCGGGAGACCACGAGCAGTACTTC. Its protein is CASSQDRAGDHEQYF.

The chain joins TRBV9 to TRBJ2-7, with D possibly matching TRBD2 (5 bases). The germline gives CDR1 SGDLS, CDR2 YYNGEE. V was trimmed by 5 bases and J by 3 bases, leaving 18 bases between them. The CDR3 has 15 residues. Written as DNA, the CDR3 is TGTGCCAGCAGTCCTAAGGGTAGCGATCACTACGAGCAGTACTTC. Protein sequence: CASSPKGSDHYEQYF.

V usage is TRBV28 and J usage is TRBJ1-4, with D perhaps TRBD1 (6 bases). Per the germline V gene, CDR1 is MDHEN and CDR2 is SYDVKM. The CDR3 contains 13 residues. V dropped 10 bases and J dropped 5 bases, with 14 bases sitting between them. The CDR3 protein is CATRDTPNEKLFF. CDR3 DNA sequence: TGTGCCACCCGGGACACCCCAAATGAAAAACTGTTTTTT.

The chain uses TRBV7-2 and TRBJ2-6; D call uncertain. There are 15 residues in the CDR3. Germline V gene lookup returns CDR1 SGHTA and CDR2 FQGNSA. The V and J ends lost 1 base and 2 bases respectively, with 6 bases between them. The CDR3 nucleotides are TGTGCCAGCAGCTTAGGCCCGGCTGGGGCCAACGTCCTGACTTTC. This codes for CASSLGPAGANVLTF.

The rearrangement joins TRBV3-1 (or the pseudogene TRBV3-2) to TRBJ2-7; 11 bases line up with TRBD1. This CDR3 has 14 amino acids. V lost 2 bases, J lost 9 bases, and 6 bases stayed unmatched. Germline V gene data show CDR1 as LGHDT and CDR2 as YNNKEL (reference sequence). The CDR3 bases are TGTGCCAGCAGCCAACAAGGACAGGGGGCTCGGCAGTACTTC. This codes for CASSQQGQGARQYF.

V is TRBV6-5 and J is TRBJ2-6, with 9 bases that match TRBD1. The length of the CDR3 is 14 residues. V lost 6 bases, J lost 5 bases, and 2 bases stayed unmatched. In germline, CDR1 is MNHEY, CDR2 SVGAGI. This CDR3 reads CASRDRGRANVLTF. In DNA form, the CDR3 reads TGTGCCAGCAGGGACAGGGGCAGGGCCAACGTCCTGACTTTC.

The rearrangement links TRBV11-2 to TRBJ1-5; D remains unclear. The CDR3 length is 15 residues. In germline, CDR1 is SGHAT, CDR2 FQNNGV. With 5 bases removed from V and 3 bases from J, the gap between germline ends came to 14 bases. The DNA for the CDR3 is TGTGCCAGCAGCCCCGGGTCTCTTTTCAATCAGCCCCAGCATTTT. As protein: CASSPGSLFNQPQHF.

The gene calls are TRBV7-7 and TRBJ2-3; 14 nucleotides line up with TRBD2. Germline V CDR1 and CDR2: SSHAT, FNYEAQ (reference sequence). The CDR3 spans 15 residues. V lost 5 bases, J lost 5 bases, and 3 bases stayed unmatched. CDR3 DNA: TGTGCCAGCAGCCCGGGACTAGCGGGAGTAGATACGCAGTATTTT. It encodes CASSPGLAGVDTQYF.

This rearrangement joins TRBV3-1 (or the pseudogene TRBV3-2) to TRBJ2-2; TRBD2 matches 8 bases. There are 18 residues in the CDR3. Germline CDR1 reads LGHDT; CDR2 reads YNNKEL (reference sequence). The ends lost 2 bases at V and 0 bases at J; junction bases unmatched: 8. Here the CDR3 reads CASSQWVAGSANTGELFF. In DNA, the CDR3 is TGTGCCAGCAGCCAATGGGTAGCGGGGAGCGCGAACACCGGGGAGCTGTTTTTT.